This TCR beta chain was recorded in a study of shared clonotypes between healthy human individuals. The CDR3 extends over 19 amino acids. Germline trimming cut 5 bases from V and 1 base from J; bases unmatched to any gene: 16. The germline V gene encodes CDR1 SGHTA and CDR2 FQGNSA. Genomic DNA per cell subset filled all wells of several immunoSEQ plates. The team ran DNA from unsorted PBMCs on ten immunoSEQ deep assay plates for sequencing. Clones were sequenced by immunoSEQ multiplex PCR, and TCRdb holds only the in-frame ones, with some missing. Of 450,000 to 500,000 clones in the sample, 81% were seen once.

The chain carries TRBV7-2 and TRBJ2-4; 8 positions agree with TRBD2. The origin of this receptor is a middle-aged woman in good health. Some clones in this sample may be carry-over from other donors' samples. Sequences were obtained from PBMCs. This CDR3 reads CASSQESGSIIFAKNIQYF. The DNA for the CDR3 is TGTGCCAGCAGCCAGGAGAGCGGGAGCATAATTTTCGCCAAAAACATTCAGTACTTC.